Listed below are T cell receptor beta chains from one sample, sequenced in a study of T cell responses to AZD1222 COVID-19 vaccine. The assay was immunoSEQ multiplex PCR, and TCRdb's table has in-frame clones only and misses some. The data contain 95,000 to 150,000 clones, 80% to 95% of them singletons. This material consisted of peripheral blood, taken 28 days after the second AZD1222 dose. The receptors derive from an adult who received the AZD1222 COVID-19 vaccine. Both conserved end residues are part of each CDR3. D genes are given only for firm matches. Clone size appears in some rows only: once, few, many, or a class for an expanded clone.

D	V	J	size	DNA	CDR3
TRBD1	TRBV10-3	TRBJ1-2	.	TGTGCCATCAGTGAAGGAGGCAGGGGGCCGGGTGGCTACACCTTC	CAISEGGRGPGGYTF
TRBD1	TRBV25-1	TRBJ1-1	.	TGTGCCAGCAGTTCTACTTGGGACAGCCTGAACACTGAAGCTTTCTTT	CASSSTWDSLNTEAFF
.	TRBV27	TRBJ1-3	.	TGTGCCAGCAGTTTATCCTTTGGAAACACCATATATTTT	CASSLSFGNTIYF
.	TRBV7-6	TRBJ1-6	.	TGTGCCAGCAGCTTAGAAGTAGGGTTATTCCGGACACAGTCTTCACCCCTCCACTTT	CASSLEVGLFRTQSSPLHF
.	TRBV29-1	TRBJ1-1	.	TGCAGCGTGCTCCTAGAGGGGCACACTGAAGCTTTCTTT	CSVLLEGHTEAFF
TRBD2	TRBV5-1	TRBJ2-7	.	TGCGCCAGCAGCCTTCTGGGCGGGGGGTCGAGGGAGCAGTACTTC	CASSLLGGGSREQYF
.	TRBV4-1	TRBJ1-5	.	TGCGCCAGCAGCCAAGAAGAAAGCAATCAGCCCCAGCATTTT	CASSQEESNQPQHF
.	TRBV6-5	TRBJ1-5	.	TGTGCCAGCCTAGGGACCCGGGCCTTCCGAGGGTCCCAGCATTTT	CASLGTRAFRGSQHF
TRBD2	TRBV28	TRBJ2-7	.	TGTGCCAGCAGTTTTAGCGGGAGGGGGTACGAGCAGTACTTC	CASSFSGRGYEQYF
.	TRBV19	TRBJ1-3	.	TGTGCCAGTAGTATGATGTACTCTGGAAACACCATATATTTT	CASSMMYSGNTIYF
.	TRBV7-7	TRBJ1-1	.	TGTGCTAGCAGCTTAGAGAGGGGTCGGAACACTGAAGCTTTCTTT	CASSLERGRNTEAFF
TRBD2	TRBV24-1	TRBJ2-1	.	TGTGCCACCAGTGATTTAGGACTAGCGGGAGAACGGGACACTGAGCAGTTCTTC	CATSDLGLAGERDTEQFF
.	TRBV7-9	TRBJ2-1	.	TGTGCCAGCAGCTCCTCTGCTCCGGGTAAGCAGTTCTTC	CASSSSAPGKQFF
.	TRBV15	TRBJ2-5	.	TGTGCCACCAGCGGAGCCAGGGACGGACAAGAGACCCAGTACTTC	CATSGARDGQETQYF
.	TRBV6-5	TRBJ1-5	.	TGTGCCAGCGGAGGAGGGGGAATTAGCAATCAGCCCCAGCATTTT	CASGGGGISNQPQHF
TRBD1	TRBV2	TRBJ2-7	once	TGTGCCAGCAGTGACGACAGGGGGCCCTCCTACGAGCAGTACTTC	CASSDDRGPSYEQYF
TRBD1	TRBV19	TRBJ2-2	.	TGTGCCCTCGGGGACAGGGGTATCACCGGGGAGCTGTTTTTT	CALGDRGITGELFF
TRBD1	TRBV5-1	TRBJ2-7	.	TGCGCCAGCAGCTTGCTTCCCGGGACAGGGGTGGACGAGCAGTACTTC	CASSLLPGTGVDEQYF
.	TRBV13	TRBJ1-4	.	TGTGCCAGCAGCTTAGAATCCAGGGGAGGAGAAAAACTGTTTTTT	CASSLESRGGEKLFF
TRBD2	TRBV7-9	TRBJ2-7	.	TGTGCCAGCAGCACTGCAAGGACTAGCGGCAGCTACGAGCAGTACTTC	CASSTARTSGSYEQYF
.	TRBV29-1	TRBJ1-2	.	TGCAGCGTTGAAGATCAGGATAGCAGGGCACAGGGCTACACCTTC	CSVEDQDSRAQGYTF
.	TRBV24-1	TRBJ2-7	.	TGTGCCACCAGTGCCCGCAGGGGCGCAAACTACGAGCAGTACTTC	CATSARRGANYEQYF
.	TRBV6-5	TRBJ1-4	.	TGTGCCAGCACCGACGAGGGAGGGAATGAAAAACTGTTTTTT	CASTDEGGNEKLFF
.	TRBV3-1/TRBV3-2	TRBJ1-5	.	TGTGCCAGCAGCCAAGGACAGGTCCCCGGGGAGCCCCAGCATTTT	CASSQGQVPGEPQHF
TRBD2	TRBV4-1	TRBJ2-3	.	TGCGCCAGCAGTCCCGGGGGGGATGTAGATACGCAGTATTTT	CASSPGGDVDTQYF
TRBD1	TRBV6-5	TRBJ1-5	once	TGTGCCAGCAGTTACGTAGGGACAGGGCAAAATCAGCCCCAGCATTTT	CASSYVGTGQNQPQHF